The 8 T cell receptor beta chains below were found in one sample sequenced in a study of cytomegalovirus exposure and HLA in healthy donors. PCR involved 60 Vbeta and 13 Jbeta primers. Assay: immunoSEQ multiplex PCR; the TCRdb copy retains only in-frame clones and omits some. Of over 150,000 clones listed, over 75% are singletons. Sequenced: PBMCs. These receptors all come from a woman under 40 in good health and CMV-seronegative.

This CDR3 reads CASSFWVWGEAGYTF. The CDR3 region has the DNA TGTGCCAGCAGCTTTTGGGTATGGGGCGAGGCTGGCTACACCTTC. The rearrangement joins TRBV7-2 to TRBJ1-2; a weak D match, TRBD1 (5 bases). V dropped 3 bases and J dropped 7 bases, with 18 bases sitting between them. The CDR3 totals 15 residues. CDR1 is SGHTA, CDR2 FQGNSA, per germline. Drawing the rest from reference TRBV7-2 and TRBJ1-2, the complete variable domain is GAGVSQSPSNKVTEKGKDVELRCDPISGHTALYWYRQSLGQGLEFLIYFQGNSAPDKSGLPSDRFSAERTGGSVSTLTIQRTQQEDSAVYLCASSFWVWGEAGYTFGSGTRLTVV.

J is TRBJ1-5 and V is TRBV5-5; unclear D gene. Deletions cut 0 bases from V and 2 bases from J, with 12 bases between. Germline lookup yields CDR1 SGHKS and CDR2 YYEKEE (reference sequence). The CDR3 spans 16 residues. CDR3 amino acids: CASSLVGGQGNQPQHF. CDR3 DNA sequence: TGTGCCAGCAGCTTGGTGGGAGGCCAGGGCAATCAGCCCCAGCATTTT.

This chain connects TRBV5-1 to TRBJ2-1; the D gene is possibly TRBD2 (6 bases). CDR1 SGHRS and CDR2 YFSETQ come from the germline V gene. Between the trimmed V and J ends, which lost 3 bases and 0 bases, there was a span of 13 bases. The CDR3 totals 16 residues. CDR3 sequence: CASSSGLGGSYNEQFF. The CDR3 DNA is TGCGCCAGCAGCTCCGGACTGGGGGGCTCCTACAATGAGCAGTTCTTC.

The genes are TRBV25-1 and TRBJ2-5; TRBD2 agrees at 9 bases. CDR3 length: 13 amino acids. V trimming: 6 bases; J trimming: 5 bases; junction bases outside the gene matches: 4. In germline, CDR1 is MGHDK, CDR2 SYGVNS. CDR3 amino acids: CASRIAGVETQYF. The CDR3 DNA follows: TGTGCCAGCAGAATAGCGGGAGTTGAGACCCAGTACTTC.

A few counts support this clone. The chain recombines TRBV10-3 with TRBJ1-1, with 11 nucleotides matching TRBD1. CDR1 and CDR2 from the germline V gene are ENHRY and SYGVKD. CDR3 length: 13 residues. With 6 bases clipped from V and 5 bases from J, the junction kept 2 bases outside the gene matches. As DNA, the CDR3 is TGTGCCATCAGCGGGACAGGGGGGACTGAAGCTTTCTTT. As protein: CAISGTGGTEAFF.

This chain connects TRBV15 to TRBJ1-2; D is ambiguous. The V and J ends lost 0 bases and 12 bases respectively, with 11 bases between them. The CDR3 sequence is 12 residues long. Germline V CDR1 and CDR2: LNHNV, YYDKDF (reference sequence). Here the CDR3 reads CATSRDGGRHTF. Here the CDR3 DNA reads TGTGCCACCAGCAGAGATGGAGGTCGCCACACCTTC.

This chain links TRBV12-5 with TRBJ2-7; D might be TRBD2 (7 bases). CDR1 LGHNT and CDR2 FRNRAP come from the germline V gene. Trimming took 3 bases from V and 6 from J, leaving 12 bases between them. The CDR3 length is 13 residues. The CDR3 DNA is TGTGCTAGTGGTTTCGGAGGGGGGGGCGAGCAGTACTTC. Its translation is CASGFGGGGEQYF.

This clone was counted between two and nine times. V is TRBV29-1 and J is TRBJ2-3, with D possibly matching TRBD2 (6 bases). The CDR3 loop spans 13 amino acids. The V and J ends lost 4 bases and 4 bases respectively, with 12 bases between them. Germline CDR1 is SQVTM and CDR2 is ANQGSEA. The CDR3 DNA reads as TGCAGCGTTGCCGAGGGGACTCCAGATACGCAGTATTTT. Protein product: CSVAEGTPDTQYF.